The 22 T cell receptor beta chains below come from one sample, sequenced in a study of T cell responses to AZD1222 COVID-19 vaccine. The data were produced by immunoSEQ multiplex PCR, yet TCRdb's version contains in-frame clones alone and is incomplete. This table has 75,000 to 95,000 clones, around nine tenths appearing once. The sequences come from peripheral blood, collected on day 0 of AZD1222 vaccination. The receptors derive from an adult in good health.

V and J are TRBV6-4 and TRBJ1-2; D unresolved. The CDR3 is made up of 15 amino acids. Germline V lookup: CDR1 MRHNA, CDR2 SNTAGT. V was pared by 0 bases and J by 0 bases, with 8 bases between. CDR3 DNA sequence: TGTGCCAGCAGTGACTCGGGCAGATCTAACTATGGCTACACCTTC. This sequence encodes CASSDSGRSNYGYTF.

The CDR3 coding sequence is TGTGCCAGCAGTTCCCCCGGTTTCGGGGAAGGCTACACCTTC. It codes for CASSSPGFGEGYTF. V gene TRBV6-5 combines with J gene TRBJ1-2; D gene uncertain. V lost 4 bases, J lost 8 bases, and 17 bases lay in between. The V gene's germline CDR1 is MNHEY and CDR2 SVGAGI. This CDR3 has 14 amino acids.

This chain links TRBV7-2 with TRBJ2-1; D may match TRBD1 or TRBD2 (6 bases each). The CDR3 has 14 amino acids. Trimming removed 2 bases at V and 3 bases at J, with 8 bases between. Germline assignment: CDR1 SGHTA and CDR2 FQGNSA. The CDR3 is CASSLRGVYNEQFF. The CDR3 region has the DNA TGTGCCAGCAGCTTAAGGGGGGTCTACAATGAGCAGTTCTTC. Based on the CDR3 plus reference TRBV7-2 and TRBJ2-1, the full variable domain is GAGVSQSPSNKVTEKGKDVELRCDPISGHTALYWYRQSLGQGLEFLIYFQGNSAPDKSGLPSDRFSAERTGGSVSTLTIQRTQQEDSAVYLCASSLRGVYNEQFFGPGTRLTVL.

V and J are TRBV11-3 and TRBJ1-6; D not certain. The CDR3 spans 13 residues. V shed 6 bases and J shed 7 bases, with 10 bases lying between them. Germline CDR1 and CDR2: SGHNT and YENEEA. CDR3 loop: CASSIRPNSPLHF. CDR3 nucleotides: TGTGCCAGCAGTATCCGGCCGAATTCACCCCTCCACTTT. The complete variable domain, with remaining parts taken from reference TRBV11-3 and TRBJ1-6, reads EAGVVQSPRYKIIEKKQPVAFWCNPISGHNTLYWYLQNLGQGPELLIRYENEEAVDDSQLPKDRFSAERLKGVDSTLKIQPAELGDSAVYLCASSIRPNSPLHFGNGTRLTVT.

The chain carries TRBV7-8 and TRBJ2-7, with TRBD1 matching over 8 bases. This CDR3 has 13 amino acids. Germline CDR1 is SGHVS and CDR2 is FQNEAQ. With V trimmed by 5 bases and J by 5 bases, 5 bases remained unmatched. CDR3 coding DNA: TGTGCCAGCAGCGCGACAGGGGCACACGAGCAGTACGTC. This sequence encodes CASSATGAHEQYV.

V is TRBV2 and J is TRBJ2-7, with D unclear. The CDR3 sequence is 13 residues long. The germline CDR1 and CDR2 sequences are SNHLY and FYNNEI. V dropped 6 bases and J dropped 3 bases, with 12 bases sitting between them. CDR3 sequence (DNA): TGTGCCAGCAGGACCACATACAACTACGAGCAGTACTTC. Translation: CASRTTYNYEQYF.

The chain has TRBV2 and TRBJ2-2, with 7 bases fitting TRBD1. In germline, CDR1 is SNHLY, CDR2 FYNNEI. This CDR3 has 14 residues. V gave up 3 bases and J gave up 7 bases; unmatched junction bases: 5. The CDR3 protein is CASSERRDSGELFF. The CDR3 region has the DNA TGTGCCAGCAGTGAGCGAAGGGACAGCGGGGAGCTGTTTTTT.

V usage is TRBV10-3 and J usage is TRBJ2-1; TRBD2 agrees at 13 bases. V was clipped by 8 bases and J by 6 bases; unmatched bases: 7. Germline CDR1 and CDR2: ENHRY and SYGVKD. The CDR3 loop spans 15 amino acids. The CDR3 region has the DNA TGTGCCATCTCACTAGCGGGAGGGCCTCTCAATGAGCAGTTCTTC. Its translation: CAISLAGGPLNEQFF.

The sample holds one count of this clone. The chain links TRBV6-5 to TRBJ1-5; the D gene is possibly TRBD1 (6 bases). In germline, CDR1 is MNHEY, CDR2 SVGAGI. This CDR3 is 11 amino acids long. CDR3 nucleotides: TGTGTCGCCTACAGGGATCAGCCCCAGCATTTT. Translation gives CVAYRDQPQHF.

The V and J genes are TRBV27 and TRBJ2-2; 7 nucleotides line up with TRBD2. This CDR3 is 17 amino acids long. The V gene end was trimmed by 5 bases and the J gene end by 2 bases; junction bases not matched to a gene: 11. CDR1 is MNHEY, CDR2 SMNVEV, per germline (reference sequence). The CDR3 loop is CASSLPRLADNTGELFF. The DNA for the CDR3 is TGTGCCAGCAGTCTGCCTCGGCTAGCGGATAACACCGGGGAGCTGTTTTTT.

This rearrangement joins TRBV9 to TRBJ2-2; 10 bases line up with TRBD1. Germline assignment: CDR1 SGDLS and CDR2 YYNGEE. This CDR3 is 16 amino acids long. Unmatched junction bases numbered 7, after V lost 3 bases and J lost 5 bases. The CDR3 sequence: CASSAQTGGRTGELFF. In DNA, the CDR3 is TGTGCCAGCAGCGCCCAGACAGGGGGCAGGACCGGGGAGCTGTTTTTT.

The rearrangement joins TRBV6-6 to TRBJ1-5; tentative D call: TRBD1 (5 bases). This CDR3 comprises 14 residues. V was cut by 2 bases and J by 5 bases, with 10 bases left in between. Germline CDR1 MNHNY, CDR2 SVGAGI (reference sequence). The CDR3 sequence: CASSYGAADQPQHF. As DNA, the CDR3 is TGTGCCAGCAGTTACGGGGCCGCCGATCAGCCCCAGCATTTT.

V gene TRBV6-6 combines with J gene TRBJ1-1; D ambiguous. Germline CDR1 and CDR2: MNHNY and SVGAGI (reference sequence). The CDR3 loop spans 13 amino acids. Trimming pared 7 bases from V and 1 base from J, leaving 10 bases between. The CDR3 nucleotides are TGTGCCAGCAAGGAGCTAGAGAACACTGAAGCTTTCTTT. Translated: CASKELENTEAFF.

The chain couples TRBV6-4 to TRBJ2-3, with 9 bases identical to TRBD2. The length of the CDR3 is 16 residues. J was trimmed by 2 bases and V by 1 base; bases with no gene match: 4. Germline CDR1 reads MRHNA; CDR2 reads SNTAGT. CDR3: CASSDWGGGATDTQYF. In DNA form, the CDR3 reads TGTGCCAGCAGTGACTGGGGCGGGGGGGCCACAGATACGCAGTATTTT.

This clone turned up a few times. The chain uses TRBV7-9 and TRBJ2-5, with a weak D call TRBD2 (6 bases). Germline V gene data show CDR1 as SEHNR and CDR2 as FQNEAQ (reference sequence). The CDR3 length is 18 residues. The ends were cut back, 5 bases at V and 3 bases at J, with 25 bases in the middle. The CDR3 coding sequence is TGTGCCAGCAGCATCATGTCCTTAGGTCGGGGGACCAAAGAGACCCAGTACTTC. It codes for CASSIMSLGRGTKETQYF.

The chain employs TRBV7-8 and TRBJ1-6, with D possibly matching TRBD1 (5 bases). V lost 1 base and J lost 7, with 14 bases in between. In germline, CDR1 is SGHVS, CDR2 FQNEAQ. The CDR3 runs 16 residues. The CDR3: CASSLVIGTGNSPLHF. CDR3 coding DNA: TGTGCCAGCAGCTTAGTCATAGGGACGGGAAATTCACCCCTCCACTTT.

This sequence joins TRBV7-9 and TRBJ2-2; D not certain. Germline lookup yields CDR1 SEHNR and CDR2 FQNEAQ (reference sequence). V dropped 3 bases and J dropped 7 bases, with 18 bases sitting between them. This CDR3 spans 16 amino acids. The CDR3 nucleotides read TGTGCCAGCAGCTTTCTCCCCCCCCCGGTCCTCGGGGAGCTGTTTTTT. Translating it yields CASSFLPPPVLGELFF. The full variable domain, with the rest looked up from reference TRBV7-9 and TRBJ2-2, is DTGVSQNPRHKITKRGQNVTFRCDPISEHNRLYWYRQTLGQGPEFLTYFQNEAQLEKSRLLSDRFSAERPKGSFSTLEIQRTEQGDSAMYLCASSFLPPPVLGELFFGEGSRLTVL.

This clone was observed a single time. The CDR3 sequence: CASATGGSGNTIYF. The CDR3 nucleotides read TGTGCCAGTGCCACAGGTGGTTCTGGAAACACCATATATTTT. The chain combines TRBV6-5 with TRBJ1-3, with TRBD1 as a possible D gene (5 bases). Between the trimmed V and J ends, which lost 9 bases and 1 base, there was a span of 13 bases. This CDR3 contains 14 residues. Germline lookup yields CDR1 MNHEY and CDR2 SVGAGI.

The chain recombines TRBV5-1 with TRBJ2-7, with D unresolved. The CDR3 runs 15 residues. CDR1 is SGHRS and CDR2 is YFSETQ in the germline V gene. V was clipped by 2 bases and J by 0 bases, with 12 bases between them. CDR3 coding DNA: TGCGCCAGCAGCTTCGGGCCGTCGAGCTCCTACGAGCAGTACTTC. The encoded protein is CASSFGPSSSYEQYF.

This clone came up a few times. This sequence joins TRBV2 and TRBJ1-4, with D possibly TRBD1 on 6 matching bases. From germline, CDR1 is SNHLY and CDR2 FYNNEI. The CDR3 consists of 15 residues. Deletions cut 7 bases from V and 5 bases from J, with 17 bases between. The CDR3 sequence is CASNRAWLKNEKLFF. The CDR3 DNA reads as TGTGCCAGCAACAGGGCCTGGTTAAAAAATGAAAAACTGTTTTTT.

The CDR3 reads CASRITGSSNQPQHF. Here the CDR3 DNA reads TGTGCCAGCAGGATAACAGGTTCTAGCAATCAGCCCCAGCATTTT. The V gene is TRBV28, the J gene TRBJ1-5; D may be TRBD1 (5 bases). V was pared by 6 bases and J by 0 bases, with 12 bases between. This CDR3 spans 15 amino acids. Germline loops: CDR1 MDHEN, CDR2 SYDVKM.

This chain joins TRBV5-4 and TRBJ2-3; TRBD1 aligns across 10 bases. The CDR3 covers 15 residues. V trimming: 4 bases; J trimming: 2 bases; junction bases outside the gene matches: 4. Germline lookup yields CDR1 SGHNT and CDR2 YYREEE (reference sequence). The CDR3 DNA reads as TGTGCCAGCAGCGGGGACAGGGGTGTCACAGATACGCAGTATTTT. Its protein product is CASSGDRGVTDTQYF.